The 5 T cell receptor beta chains listed next were all sequenced from one sample in a study of OX40 agonist ivuxolimab in advanced cancers. Assay: immunoSEQ multiplex PCR; the TCRdb copy retains only in-frame clones and omits some. The data show roughly 60,000 clones, roughly 88% seen once. The source material was CD4+ or CD8+ T cells sorted from blood, sampled in a trial of the OX40 agonist ivuxolimab. All receptors derive from an adult with an advanced solid tumor such as melanoma, head and neck, liver or kidney cancer.

The rearrangement joins TRBV18 to TRBJ2-5, with unresolved D. V lost 3 bases and J 5 bases, leaving 10 bases between the germline ends. Germline CDR1 KGHSH, CDR2 LQKENI. The CDR3 spans 13 residues. The CDR3: CASSPGIDETQYF. The CDR3 DNA reads TGTGCCAGCTCACCGGGGATTGATGAGACCCAGTACTTC.

This clone was observed a few times. This chain connects TRBV6-6 to TRBJ2-1; 10 nucleotides align to TRBD2. V lost 4 bases to trimming and J lost 12 bases; unmatched junction nucleotides: 15. CDR1 and CDR2 from the germline V gene are MNHNY and SVGAGI (reference sequence). CDR3 size: 16 residues. In DNA form, the CDR3 reads TGTGCCAGCAGTTCCCCTACTAGCGGGGCGCGTTTTGGGCAGTTCTTC. Protein product: CASSSPTSGARFGQFF.

V is TRBV6-5 and J is TRBJ2-1; D is ambiguous. V was shortened by 7 bases and J by 2 bases, with 9 bases between the two germline ends. Germline CDR1 and CDR2: MNHEY and SVGAGI. The CDR3 has 13 residues. CDR3 bases: TGTGCCAGCACCTGGCTGGCCTACAATGAGCAGTTCTTC. It is translated as CASTWLAYNEQFF.

The chain carries TRBV6-5 and TRBJ1-1, with D perhaps TRBD1 (5 bases). The CDR3 extends over 11 amino acids. The V gene's germline CDR1 is MNHEY and CDR2 SVGAGI. The V gene lost 2 bases and the J gene lost 11 bases, with 9 bases spanning the gap. CDR3 sequence: CASSYQGVAFF. The DNA of the CDR3 is TGTGCCAGCAGTTACCAGGGAGTCGCTTTCTTT.

This clone was counted a few times. This chain joins TRBV11-2 and TRBJ2-2; 7 nucleotides match TRBD1. The V gene end was trimmed by 5 bases and the J gene end by 3 bases; junction bases not matched to a gene: 12. The CDR3 is 17 residues long. Germline V gene data show CDR1 as SGHAT and CDR2 as FQNNGV. The CDR3 bases are TGTGCCAGCAGCCTATCCGTCGGGACAGACTACACCGGGGAGCTGTTTTTT. Translating it yields CASSLSVGTDYTGELFF.